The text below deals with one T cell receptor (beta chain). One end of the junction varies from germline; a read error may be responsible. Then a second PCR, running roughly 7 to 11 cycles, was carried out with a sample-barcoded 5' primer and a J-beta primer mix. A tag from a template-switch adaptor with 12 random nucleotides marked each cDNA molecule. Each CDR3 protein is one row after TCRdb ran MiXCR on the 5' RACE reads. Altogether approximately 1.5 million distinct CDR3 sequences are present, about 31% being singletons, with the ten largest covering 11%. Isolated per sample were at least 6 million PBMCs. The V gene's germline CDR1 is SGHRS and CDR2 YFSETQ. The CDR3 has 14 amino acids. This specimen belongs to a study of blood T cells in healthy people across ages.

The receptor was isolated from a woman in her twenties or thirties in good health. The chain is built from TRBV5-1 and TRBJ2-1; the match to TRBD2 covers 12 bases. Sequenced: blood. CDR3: CAGSPTSGSPRKFF. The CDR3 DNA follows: TGCGCCGGCAGCCCGACTAGCGGGAGCCCAAGGAAGTTCTTC.